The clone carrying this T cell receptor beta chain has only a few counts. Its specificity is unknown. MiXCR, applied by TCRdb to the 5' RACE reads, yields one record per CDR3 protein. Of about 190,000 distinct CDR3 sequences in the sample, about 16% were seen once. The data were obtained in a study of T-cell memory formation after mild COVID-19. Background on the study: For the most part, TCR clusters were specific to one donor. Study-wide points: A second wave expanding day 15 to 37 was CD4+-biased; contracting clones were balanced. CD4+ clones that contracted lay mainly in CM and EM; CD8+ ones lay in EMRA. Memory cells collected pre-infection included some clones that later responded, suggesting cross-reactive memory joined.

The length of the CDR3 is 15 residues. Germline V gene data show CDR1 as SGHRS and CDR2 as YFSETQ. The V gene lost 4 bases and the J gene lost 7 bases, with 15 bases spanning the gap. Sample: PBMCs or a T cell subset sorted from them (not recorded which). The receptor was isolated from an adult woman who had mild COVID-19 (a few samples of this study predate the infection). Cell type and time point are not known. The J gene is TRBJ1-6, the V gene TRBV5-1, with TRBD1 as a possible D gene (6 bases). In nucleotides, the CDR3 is TGCGCCAGCAGCGCCGCACAGGGTTCCAATTCACCCCTCCACTTT. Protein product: CASSAAQGSNSPLHF.